Described below is a single TCR beta chain sequence and its context. Assay: immunoSEQ multiplex PCR; the TCRdb copy retains only in-frame clones and omits some. Of 110,000 to 150,000 clones detected, 80% to 90% appear once; the ten largest clones hold roughly 4.3%. CDR3 size: 14 residues. Trimming removed 6 bases from V and 0 bases from J, with 11 bases in between. In germline, CDR1 is SNHLY, CDR2 FYNNEI. The data were taken from a study of blood T cell repertoires in COVID-19. Study details: T cells, B-cell-depleted T cells, or PBMCs supplied cDNA or gDNA.

The study assigned cohorts using participant-reported clinical history. Either two negative PCRs, clearance, or symptom resolution qualified Cohort 3 donors as recovered. This receptor was taken from a man in his fifties who had recovered from COVID-19. The genes are TRBV2 and TRBJ1-2, with D perhaps TRBD1 (6 bases). Sequenced: PBMCs or T cells enriched from blood (not recorded which). The CDR3 sequence: CASSGQPSNYGYTF. CDR3 coding DNA: TGTGCCAGCAGCGGACAGCCTTCTAACTATGGCTACACCTTC.